This TCR beta chain was recovered during a study of T-cell reconstitution after alpha-beta-depleted transplantation in children. The V gene's germline CDR1 is SGHTS and CDR2 YDEGEE. Deletions cut 2 bases from V and 10 bases from J, with 13 bases between. This CDR3 region has 13 residues. It was with unique molecular identifiers that the TCRbeta library was prepared. TCRdb recomputed calls from the PCR reads with MiXCR, one row per CDR3 protein. The table lists almost 500,000 distinct CDR3 sequences, roughly an eighth of them singletons. Sequenced here: PBMCs from the stem cell graft donor, sampled from the stem cell graft. The rearrangement links TRBV5-8 to TRBJ2-1, with a tentative D call TRBD1 (5 bases). The sequence came from a human donor who donated a stem cell graft to a child with combined immunodeficiency. The CDR3 nucleotides are TGTGCCAGCAGCTTTGAGGACAAACCCGAGCAGTTCTTC. It is translated as CASSFEDKPEQFF.